These T cell receptor beta chains were read from a single sample in a study of early T cells in non-severe SARS-CoV-2 infection. TCRdb itself ran the 5' RACE reads through MiXCR, one entry per CDR3 protein. Altogether just over 60,000 distinct CDR3 sequences are present, less than 10% being singletons, with the ten largest covering less than 1.5%. The sequenced sample consisted of whole blood. The receptors were sampled from an adult who was a healthcare worker with PCR-confirmed SARS-CoV-2 infection or an uninfected control (not recorded which). Each CDR3 is given with its conserved first and last residue. Each record gives: V gene, J gene, D gene, clone size, CDR3 protein, CDR3 DNA. A D gene is named only where the DNA matches it firmly. The size of a clone is reported for some rows only, either as once, few or many, or as a class for expanded clones.

v_gene: TRBV5-1; j_gene: TRBJ2-5; d_gene: -; abundance: few; CDR3aa: CASSLEIRETQYF; CDR3nt: TGCGCCAGCAGCTTGGAAATCCGGGAGACCCAGTACTTC
v_gene: TRBV7-6; j_gene: TRBJ2-1; d_gene: -; abundance: -; CDR3aa: CASSLGQGNWNEQFF; CDR3nt: TGTGCCAGCAGTCTTGGGCAGGGGAATTGGAATGAGCAGTTCTTC
v_gene: TRBV5-1; j_gene: TRBJ2-5; d_gene: TRBD2; abundance: few; CDR3aa: CASSLETSGGQETQYF; CDR3nt: TGCGCCAGCAGCTTGGAGACTAGCGGGGGGCAAGAGACCCAGTACTTC
v_gene: TRBV14; j_gene: TRBJ1-2; d_gene: -; abundance: -; CDR3aa: CASSQDALLGYTF; CDR3nt: TGTGCCAGCAGCCAAGATGCGCTACTTGGCTACACCTTC
v_gene: TRBV20-1; j_gene: TRBJ2-1; d_gene: TRBD2; abundance: -; CDR3aa: CSARKLAGGLNEQFF; CDR3nt: TGCAGTGCTAGAAAACTAGCGGGGGGGCTGAATGAGCAGTTCTTC
v_gene: TRBV20-1; j_gene: TRBJ2-2; d_gene: TRBD2; abundance: -; CDR3aa: CSARLAGAANTGELFF; CDR3nt: TGCAGTGCTAGGCTAGCGGGGGCCGCGAACACCGGGGAGCTGTTTTTT
v_gene: TRBV30; j_gene: TRBJ1-2; d_gene: -; abundance: many; CDR3aa: CAWSVQNRGWGYTF; CDR3nt: TGTGCCTGGAGTGTACAGAATAGGGGCTGGGGCTACACCTTC
v_gene: TRBV12-3/TRBV12-4; j_gene: TRBJ2-4; d_gene: -; abundance: many; CDR3aa: CASRSGVAKNIQYF; CDR3nt: TGTGCCAGCAGGTCGGGTGTAGCCAAAAACATTCAGTACTTC
v_gene: TRBV6-6; j_gene: TRBJ2-2; d_gene: -; abundance: -; CDR3aa: CASSTDTGELFF; CDR3nt: TGTGCCAGCAGTACCGACACCGGGGAGCTGTTTTTT
v_gene: TRBV5-1; j_gene: TRBJ2-6; d_gene: -; abundance: few; CDR3aa: CASSLGASGANVLTF; CDR3nt: TGCGCCAGCAGCTTGGGGGCATCTGGGGCCAACGTCCTGACTTTC
v_gene: TRBV6-5; j_gene: TRBJ1-4; d_gene: -; abundance: many; CDR3aa: CASSYGGTGGEKLFF; CDR3nt: TGTGCCAGCAGTTACGGAGGGACGGGGGGTGAAAAACTGTTTTTT
v_gene: TRBV11-3; j_gene: TRBJ2-1; d_gene: -; abundance: many; CDR3aa: CASSFRPGLNEQFF; CDR3nt: TGTGCCAGCAGCTTTCGTCCAGGGTTAAATGAGCAGTTCTTC
v_gene: TRBV5-4; j_gene: TRBJ1-2; d_gene: -; abundance: -; CDR3aa: CASSSETGGGYTF; CDR3nt: TGTGCCAGCAGCTCCGAGACAGGAGGCGGCTACACCTTC
v_gene: TRBV4-1; j_gene: TRBJ1-2; d_gene: -; abundance: once; CDR3aa: CASSQARLGALPNYGYTF; CDR3nt: TGCGCCAGCAGCCAAGCACGCCTGGGGGCGCTCCCTAACTATGGCTACACCTTC
v_gene: TRBV13; j_gene: TRBJ1-1; d_gene: -; abundance: few; CDR3aa: CASSLLTRLNTEAFF; CDR3nt: TGTGCCAGCAGCTTACTCACCCGACTTAACACTGAAGCTTTCTTT
v_gene: TRBV13; j_gene: TRBJ2-3; d_gene: -; abundance: -; CDR3aa: CASSLEPGRPRTDTQYF; CDR3nt: TGTGCCAGCAGCTTAGAGCCGGGCCGCCCGCGCACAGATACGCAGTATTTT
v_gene: TRBV12-3/TRBV12-4; j_gene: TRBJ1-1; d_gene: -; abundance: few; CDR3aa: CASSISAGETMNTEAFF; CDR3nt: TGTGCCAGCAGTATTTCCGCCGGTGAGACCATGAACACTGAAGCTTTCTTT
v_gene: TRBV12-5; j_gene: TRBJ2-1; d_gene: TRBD1; abundance: many; CDR3aa: CASGHSSGTGSVSEQFF; CDR3nt: TGTGCTAGTGGTCATTCGTCGGGGACAGGGAGTGTCAGTGAGCAGTTCTTC
v_gene: TRBV29-1; j_gene: TRBJ1-2; d_gene: TRBD1; abundance: many; CDR3aa: CSVEGTGVDYGYTF; CDR3nt: TGCAGCGTTGAAGGGACAGGGGTGGACTATGGCTACACCTTC
v_gene: TRBV7-6; j_gene: TRBJ2-3; d_gene: -; abundance: few; CDR3aa: CASSFTGTDTQYF; CDR3nt: TGTGCCAGCAGCTTCACAGGCACAGATACGCAGTATTTT
v_gene: TRBV12-3/TRBV12-4; j_gene: TRBJ1-1; d_gene: -; abundance: -; CDR3aa: CASSFSGTEAFF; CDR3nt: TGTGCCAGCAGTTTTAGTGGCACTGAAGCTTTCTTT
v_gene: TRBV5-4; j_gene: TRBJ1-6; d_gene: -; abundance: many; CDR3aa: CASSLDGSIGPLHF; CDR3nt: TGTGCCAGCAGCTTGGACGGGTCCATTGGACCCCTCCACTTT
v_gene: TRBV7-9; j_gene: TRBJ2-5; d_gene: -; abundance: many; CDR3aa: CASSLGTQQETQYF; CDR3nt: TGTGCCAGCAGCCTTGGGACACAACAAGAGACCCAGTACTTC
v_gene: TRBV7-8; j_gene: TRBJ1-1; d_gene: -; abundance: many; CDR3aa: CASSLFNTEAFF; CDR3nt: TGTGCCAGCAGCTTATTCAACACTGAAGCTTTCTTT
v_gene: TRBV9; j_gene: TRBJ2-1; d_gene: -; abundance: -; CDR3aa: CASSVATESGNEQFF; CDR3nt: TGTGCCAGCAGCGTAGCTACCGAGTCAGGGAATGAGCAGTTCTTC
v_gene: TRBV24-1; j_gene: TRBJ2-3; d_gene: -; abundance: -; CDR3aa: CATSPNDVGADTQYF; CDR3nt: TGTGCCACCAGCCCCAACGACGTAGGAGCAGATACGCAGTATTTT
v_gene: TRBV12-3/TRBV12-4; j_gene: TRBJ2-2; d_gene: -; abundance: many; CDR3aa: CASSLTAGELFF; CDR3nt: TGTGCCAGCAGTTTAACTGCCGGGGAGCTGTTTTTT
v_gene: TRBV27; j_gene: TRBJ1-2; d_gene: -; abundance: -; CDR3aa: CASSLRGYSNYGYTF; CDR3nt: TGTGCCAGCAGTTTACGGGGATATAGTAACTATGGCTACACCTTC
v_gene: TRBV9; j_gene: TRBJ2-3; d_gene: -; abundance: -; CDR3aa: CASSVETQDRTDTQYF; CDR3nt: TGTGCCAGCAGCGTAGAAACTCAGGACCGCACAGATACGCAGTATTTT
v_gene: TRBV7-9; j_gene: TRBJ2-3; d_gene: -; abundance: many; CDR3aa: CASSPYVRGAGIRTDTQYF; CDR3nt: TGTGCCAGCAGCCCTTACGTTCGTGGCGCGGGGATACGCACAGATACGCAGTATTTT
v_gene: TRBV6-5; j_gene: TRBJ2-2; d_gene: -; abundance: -; CDR3aa: CASRPTGFDGELFF; CDR3nt: TGTGCCAGCAGACCAACAGGGTTTGACGGGGAGCTGTTTTTT
v_gene: TRBV6-1; j_gene: TRBJ1-4; d_gene: -; abundance: -; CDR3aa: CASRRARENEKLFF; CDR3nt: TGTGCCAGCAGAAGAGCTCGGGAAAATGAAAAACTGTTTTTT
v_gene: TRBV6-6; j_gene: TRBJ1-2; d_gene: TRBD1; abundance: few; CDR3aa: CASREGQSGYTF; CDR3nt: TGTGCCAGCAGGGAGGGACAGTCTGGCTACACCTTC
v_gene: TRBV20-1; j_gene: TRBJ2-1; d_gene: TRBD2; abundance: -; CDR3aa: CSARDPSGGYNEQFF; CDR3nt: TGCAGTGCTAGAGACCCTAGCGGGGGTTACAATGAGCAGTTCTTC
v_gene: TRBV2; j_gene: TRBJ1-2; d_gene: -; abundance: few; CDR3aa: CASSPPLLGSSRGYTF; CDR3nt: TGTGCCAGCAGTCCCCCTCTCCTGGGATCCTCCCGCGGCTACACCTTC
v_gene: TRBV6-1; j_gene: TRBJ1-5; d_gene: TRBD1; abundance: few; CDR3aa: CASNRGGNQPQHF; CDR3nt: TGTGCCAGCAACAGGGGGGGCAATCAGCCCCAGCATTTT
v_gene: TRBV5-1; j_gene: TRBJ2-1; d_gene: -; abundance: few; CDR3aa: CASSTGRGSSSYNEQFF; CDR3nt: TGCGCCAGCAGCACCGGACGGGGATCAAGCTCCTACAATGAGCAGTTCTTC
v_gene: TRBV7-2; j_gene: TRBJ1-5; d_gene: -; abundance: many; CDR3aa: CASSQEYSNQPQHF; CDR3nt: TGTGCCAGCAGTCAGGAGTATAGCAATCAGCCCCAGCATTTT
v_gene: TRBV18; j_gene: TRBJ1-6; d_gene: TRBD1; abundance: many; CDR3aa: CASSAQGGDSPLHF; CDR3nt: TGTGCCAGCTCAGCACAGGGGGGAGATTCACCCCTCCACTTT
v_gene: TRBV10-3; j_gene: TRBJ2-3; d_gene: TRBD2; abundance: -; CDR3aa: CATVAGGLDTQYF; CDR3nt: TGTGCCACAGTAGCGGGGGGGCTGGATACGCAGTATTTT
v_gene: TRBV12-3/TRBV12-4; j_gene: TRBJ2-2; d_gene: TRBD1; abundance: many; CDR3aa: CASSKTGTGTGELFF; CDR3nt: TGTGCCAGCAGCAAGACCGGGACAGGGACCGGGGAGCTGTTTTTT
v_gene: TRBV7-7; j_gene: TRBJ2-5; d_gene: -; abundance: few; CDR3aa: CASSDRGGMEETQYF; CDR3nt: TGTGCCAGCAGCGATAGGGGGGGGATGGAAGAGACCCAGTACTTC
v_gene: TRBV2; j_gene: TRBJ2-3; d_gene: TRBD2; abundance: -; CDR3aa: CASSLAGRTDTQYF; CDR3nt: TGTGCCAGCAGCTTAGCGGGCCGCACAGATACGCAGTATTTT
v_gene: TRBV5-1; j_gene: TRBJ2-5; d_gene: -; abundance: -; CDR3aa: CASTERFGGRETQYF; CDR3nt: TGCGCCAGCACCGAGAGGTTCGGGGGCCGAGAGACCCAGTACTTC
v_gene: TRBV7-2; j_gene: TRBJ1-5; d_gene: -; abundance: many; CDR3aa: CASSLGRNQPQHF; CDR3nt: TGTGCCAGCAGCTTAGGGAGGAATCAGCCCCAGCATTTT
v_gene: TRBV10-3; j_gene: TRBJ2-2; d_gene: TRBD1; abundance: few; CDR3aa: CAAYRDSDSGELFF; CDR3nt: TGTGCCGCCTACCGGGACAGTGACAGTGGGGAGCTGTTTTTT
v_gene: TRBV6-2/TRBV6-3; j_gene: TRBJ2-3; d_gene: -; abundance: few; CDR3aa: CASSTTGGLASGVTDTQYF; CDR3nt: TGTGCCAGCAGTACTACAGGGGGCCTCGCTAGCGGGGTTACAGATACGCAGTATTTT
v_gene: TRBV19; j_gene: TRBJ2-3; d_gene: TRBD1; abundance: -; CDR3aa: CASGRQGGYTDTQYF; CDR3nt: TGTGCCAGTGGGCGACAGGGGGGGTACACAGATACGCAGTATTTT
v_gene: TRBV6-4; j_gene: TRBJ2-2; d_gene: TRBD1; abundance: many; CDR3aa: CASSVQGAGELFF; CDR3nt: TGTGCCAGCAGCGTACAGGGGGCCGGGGAGCTGTTTTTT
v_gene: TRBV9; j_gene: TRBJ2-3; d_gene: -; abundance: many; CDR3aa: CASSVTSDTQYF; CDR3nt: TGTGCCAGCAGCGTAACATCAGATACGCAGTATTTT
v_gene: TRBV2; j_gene: TRBJ2-2; d_gene: TRBD2; abundance: few; CDR3aa: CASRRTRTGELFF; CDR3nt: TGTGCCAGCAGACGGACTAGGACCGGGGAGCTGTTTTTT
v_gene: TRBV10-1; j_gene: TRBJ2-2; d_gene: TRBD1; abundance: few; CDR3aa: CASSPADRGNTGELFF; CDR3nt: TGCGCCAGTAGCCCGGCCGACAGGGGAAACACCGGGGAGCTGTTTTTT
v_gene: TRBV20-1; j_gene: TRBJ1-5; d_gene: -; abundance: many; CDR3aa: CSALQAGHYSNQPQHF; CDR3nt: TGCAGTGCTCTACAAGCGGGACACTATAGCAATCAGCCCCAGCATTTT
v_gene: TRBV7-2; j_gene: TRBJ2-5; d_gene: -; abundance: -; CDR3aa: CASSLEGYRQETQYF; CDR3nt: TGTGCCAGCAGCTTAGAAGGGTACCGACAAGAGACCCAGTACTTC
v_gene: TRBV20-1; j_gene: TRBJ2-3; d_gene: TRBD2; abundance: -; CDR3aa: CSASSPTPSGGTDTQYF; CDR3nt: TGCAGTGCTAGCTCACCCACACCTAGCGGGGGAACAGATACGCAGTATTTT
v_gene: TRBV7-2; j_gene: TRBJ2-1; d_gene: -; abundance: -; CDR3aa: CASSLGGVGLAIHNEQFF; CDR3nt: TGTGCCAGCAGCTTAGGAGGGGTAGGGCTAGCCATCCACAATGAGCAGTTCTTC
v_gene: TRBV24-1; j_gene: TRBJ2-2; d_gene: -; abundance: -; CDR3aa: CATMTRSPGVSGELFF; CDR3nt: TGTGCCACCATGACGCGGTCCCCAGGGGTCTCCGGGGAGCTGTTTTTT